A selection of T cell receptor beta chains follows, all from one sample in a study of T cells in Graves' hyperthyroidism and ophthalmopathy. TCRdb reprocessed the multiplex PCR reads with MiXCR, giving one entry per CDR3 protein. The sample holds around 420,000 distinct CDR3 sequences; approximately 14% are singletons and the top ten take over 12%. The specimen sequenced was blood. These receptors were obtained from a woman in her late teens or twenties with Graves' hyperthyroidism. Both conserved end residues are part of each CDR3. Clone size is not always given. Where it is, it says once, few, many or a class for expanded clones.

clone_size: -; v_call: TRBV10-3; cdr3_aa: CAIWPGGIETQYF
clone_size: -; v_call: TRBV3-1; cdr3_aa: CASSRQDGEAFF
clone_size: many; v_call: TRBV27; cdr3_aa: CASSLFGEAKPTDTQYF
clone_size: -; v_call: TRBV20-1; cdr3_aa: CSARGLAGGPTYNEQFF
clone_size: few; v_call: TRBV4-1; cdr3_aa: CASSQPRDRVWAEAFF
clone_size: few; v_call: TRBV25-1; cdr3_aa: CASIMGQEAFF
clone_size: many; v_call: TRBV7-8; cdr3_aa: CASSLGDRPGAFF
clone_size: many; v_call: TRBV28; cdr3_aa: CASIPWGGGQNIQYF
clone_size: -; v_call: TRBV6-2/TRBV6-3; cdr3_aa: CASTLRGQGAGTEAFF
clone_size: many; v_call: TRBV18; cdr3_aa: CASSPTVSNQPQHF
clone_size: many; v_call: TRBV5-1; cdr3_aa: CASSLNGGVDGYTF
clone_size: few; v_call: TRBV28; cdr3_aa: CASSLAGPKGYTF
clone_size: few; v_call: TRBV19; cdr3_aa: CASSRDRRGQPQHF
clone_size: few; v_call: TRBV5-1; cdr3_aa: CASSLELSGALQETQYF
clone_size: -; v_call: TRBV5-1; cdr3_aa: CASSLVPPYEQYF
clone_size: many; v_call: TRBV3-1; cdr3_aa: CASSQAGTSGDTQYF
clone_size: -; v_call: TRBV6-1; cdr3_aa: CASRTRTGHLYEQYF
clone_size: many; v_call: TRBV20-1; cdr3_aa: CSARGLSGTGSNSPLHF
clone_size: many; v_call: TRBV5-1; cdr3_aa: CASSLELPSYNEQFF
clone_size: -; v_call: TRBV5-1; cdr3_aa: CASSLGQGDGNQPQHF
clone_size: -; v_call: TRBV5-4; cdr3_aa: CASSLGASGGNNEQFF
clone_size: many; v_call: TRBV6-2/TRBV6-3; cdr3_aa: CASCPPGTIDNEQFF
clone_size: many; v_call: TRBV5-6; cdr3_aa: CASSWSLGGGEMTKNIQYF
clone_size: many; v_call: TRBV12-3/TRBV12-4; cdr3_aa: CASSSRRASGYNEQFF
clone_size: few; v_call: TRBV5-5; cdr3_aa: CASSTRTENSPLHF
clone_size: many; v_call: TRBV12-3/TRBV12-4; cdr3_aa: CASSLDPGKNTEAFF
clone_size: many; v_call: TRBV7-2; cdr3_aa: CASSTGLDNEQFF
clone_size: few; v_call: TRBV19; cdr3_aa: CASSPGFYNEQFF
clone_size: few; v_call: TRBV4-1; cdr3_aa: CASSPGLAGAKYQETQYF
clone_size: many; v_call: TRBV20-1; cdr3_aa: CSARDRRDRSVLNTEAFF
clone_size: few; v_call: TRBV20-1; cdr3_aa: CSASRTSITDTQYF
clone_size: -; v_call: TRBV12-5; cdr3_aa: CASGSPLGEQYF
clone_size: many; v_call: TRBV10-2; cdr3_aa: CASTAGESYEQYF
clone_size: -; v_call: TRBV20-1; cdr3_aa: CSARDKGGPGELFF
clone_size: many; v_call: TRBV6-1; cdr3_aa: CASSEAPGLAGGPGDEQYF
clone_size: -; v_call: TRBV5-6; cdr3_aa: CASSFMGTIQETQYF
clone_size: many; v_call: TRBV2; cdr3_aa: CASKGGGAAKETQYF
clone_size: few; v_call: TRBV12-3/TRBV12-4; cdr3_aa: CASSLMLSTEAFF
clone_size: few; v_call: TRBV11-3; cdr3_aa: CASSPRTGIRQPQHF
clone_size: many; v_call: TRBV6-2/TRBV6-3; cdr3_aa: CASIQDRGTEAFF
clone_size: many; v_call: TRBV7-2; cdr3_aa: CASSSAGSSDTQYF